The 32 T cell receptor beta chains listed next were all sequenced from one sample in a study of T cell responses to AZD1222 COVID-19 vaccine. The method was immunoSEQ multiplex PCR; TCRdb's version includes in-frame clones alone and lacks a portion of them. The sample contains tens of thousands of clones, 80% to 90% of which appear only once. The sample was peripheral blood, taken 28 days after the second AZD1222 dose. These TCRs come from an adult who received the AZD1222 COVID-19 vaccine.

There are a few counts of this clone. The gene calls are TRBV7-9 and TRBJ1-1; D ambiguous. Germline V CDR1 and CDR2: SEHNR, FQNEAQ (reference sequence). V was clipped by 5 bases and J by 1 base, with 8 bases between them. This CDR3 spans 13 amino acids. As DNA, the CDR3 is TGTGCCAGCAGCGCCAATCAGAACACTGAAGCTTTCTTT. Translated, it gives CASSANQNTEAFF. The full variable domain, completed using reference TRBV7-9 and TRBJ1-1, is DTGVSQNPRHKITKRGQNVTFRCDPISEHNRLYWYRQTLGQGPEFLTYFQNEAQLEKSRLLSDRFSAERPKGSFSTLEIQRTEQGDSAMYLCASSANQNTEAFFGQGTRLTVV.

The chain has TRBV19 and TRBJ1-1, with unresolved D. Germline V gene sequence: CDR1 LNHDA, CDR2 SQIVND (reference sequence). This CDR3 comprises 12 residues. The V end lost 9 bases, the J end lost 0 bases, and 8 bases lay between the germline ends. The CDR3 protein is CASIDMNTEAFF. The CDR3 region has the DNA TGTGCCAGCATCGACATGAACACTGAAGCTTTCTTT.

The chain is built from TRBV19 and TRBJ1-6; TRBD1 might be the D (5 bases). Deletions cut 8 bases from V and 7 bases from J, with 15 bases between. Germline V gene data show CDR1 as LNHDA and CDR2 as SQIVND (reference sequence). The length of the CDR3 is 14 residues. The chain's CDR3 is CASGPGPLNSPLHF. CDR3 nucleotide sequence: TGTGCCAGTGGGCCAGGGCCGCTGAATTCACCCCTCCACTTT.

The chain's CDR3 is CASSLLGLPQHF. CDR3 nucleotides: TGTGCCAGCAGTTTGCTGGGTTTGCCCCAGCATTTT. The rearrangement uses TRBV28 and TRBJ1-5; D is undetermined. Between the trimmed V and J ends, which lost 3 bases and 9 bases, there was a span of 9 bases. Germline-derived CDR1 and CDR2 are MDHEN and SYDVKM. CDR3 size: 12 residues.

This chain joins TRBV5-6 and TRBJ1-1; no clear D gene. V lost 3 bases to trimming and J lost 4 bases, with 13 bases between them. Germline loops: CDR1 SGHDT, CDR2 YYEEEE. This CDR3 comprises 14 residues. CDR3 DNA sequence: TGTGCCAGCAGCTGGTCTCTGGCAGGCACTGAAGCTTTCTTT. Amino acid sequence: CASSWSLAGTEAFF.

Only one count was recorded for this clone. The V and J genes are TRBV7-5 and TRBJ1-1. TRBV7-5 is noted as a pseudogene. The CDR3 contains 12 residues. The CDR3: CVRRGGNTEAFF. DNA for the CDR3: TGTGTCAGACGGGGAGGGAACACTGAAGCTTTCTTT.

The chain couples TRBV11-2 to TRBJ2-5; possible D gene TRBD1, 5 bases. CDR3 length: 14 residues. The V gene's germline CDR1 is SGHAT and CDR2 FQNNGV. V dropped 0 bases and J dropped 5 bases, with 10 bases sitting between them. The CDR3 DNA sequence: TGTGCCAGCAGCTTAGATCTTCCAGGGGAGACCCAGTACTTC. Protein sequence: CASSLDLPGETQYF.

The chain carries TRBV5-6 and TRBJ2-5; perhaps TRBD1 as D (5 bases). Germline values: CDR1 SGHDT, CDR2 YYEEEE. V dropped 0 bases and J dropped 7 bases, with 13 bases sitting between them. The CDR3 totals 14 residues. This chain's CDR3 is CASSLEARVGTQYF. The CDR3 DNA reads TGTGCCAGCAGCTTGGAGGCCAGGGTGGGGACCCAGTACTTC.

The chain is built from TRBV10-2 and TRBJ2-6, with D perhaps matching TRBD2 (6 bases). With 11 bases removed from V and 3 bases from J, the gap between germline ends came to 17 bases. This CDR3 contains 15 residues. In germline, CDR1 is WSHSY, CDR2 SAAADI. CDR3 sequence: CAPGGGGFGANVLTF. The CDR3, as DNA: TGCGCCCCCGGGGGTGGGGGGTTTGGGGCCAACGTCCTGACTTTC.

The sample holds a few counts of this clone. V is TRBV5-1 and J is TRBJ2-7; D may be TRBD1 (5 bases). V gave up 1 base and J gave up 3 bases, with 11 bases separating them. CDR3 length: 14 residues. CDR1 and CDR2 from the germline V gene are SGHRS and YFSETQ. The CDR3 nucleotides are TGCGCCAGCAGCTTGACAGCAGGGAACTACGAGCAGTACTTC. Translated, it gives CASSLTAGNYEQYF.

This rearrangement joins TRBV5-1 to TRBJ2-3; D uncertain. V was shortened by 6 bases and J by 4 bases, with 15 bases between the two germline ends. The CDR3 is 14 residues long. The germline V gene has CDR1 SGHRS and CDR2 YFSETQ. The CDR3 region is CASIGQSGADTQYF. The DNA for the CDR3 is TGCGCCAGCATCGGGCAGTCAGGCGCAGATACGCAGTATTTT.

This clone has more than one count but fewer than ten. The genes are TRBV18 and TRBJ2-1; D is ambiguous. The CDR3 runs to 14 residues. Germline loops: CDR1 KGHSH, CDR2 LQKENI. With 4 bases removed from V and 2 bases from J, the gap between germline ends came to 9 bases. The chain's CDR3 is CASSLATTYNEQFF. DNA for the CDR3: TGTGCCAGCTCACTGGCTACGACCTACAATGAGCAGTTCTTC.

V and J are TRBV7-2 and TRBJ2-3; 7 bases are shared with TRBD2. Germline CDR1 and CDR2: SGHTA and FQGNSA. This CDR3 spans 15 amino acids. The V gene end was trimmed by 4 bases and the J gene end by 1 base; junction bases not matched to a gene: 5. The CDR3 region is CASSYSGSGTDTQYF. The CDR3 nucleotides are TGTGCCAGCAGCTATAGCGGGTCAGGCACAGATACGCAGTATTTT.

This chain joins TRBV12-3 or TRBV12-4 and TRBJ1-1; D remains ambiguous. The CDR3 is made up of 13 amino acids. Trimming shortened V by 4 bases and J by 0 bases, and 6 bases separated the two germline ends. The CDR3 bases are TGTGCCAGCAGTTATCGAGTGAACACTGAAGCTTTCTTT. Translated: CASSYRVNTEAFF.

A single count supports this clone. CDR3 loop: CASSYLTEAFF. In nucleotides, the CDR3 is TGTGCCAGCAGTTATCTCACTGAAGCTTTCTTT. The J gene is TRBJ1-1, the V gene TRBV12-3 or TRBV12-4; the D is unclear. V was clipped by 4 bases and J by 4 bases, with 4 bases between them. This CDR3 is 11 amino acids long.

This chain joins TRBV11-1 and TRBJ2-5; perhaps TRBD1 as D (5 bases). The CDR3 has 13 amino acids. CDR1 is SGHAT and CDR2 is FQDESV in the germline V gene (reference sequence). The V gene lost 3 bases and the J gene lost 2 bases, with 7 bases spanning the gap. The CDR3 DNA follows: TGTGCCAGCAGCTTTGGACATCAAGAGACCCAGTACTTC. Translation: CASSFGHQETQYF. The full variable domain, rest sourced from reference TRBV11-1 and TRBJ2-5, is EAEVAQSPRYKITEKSQAVAFWCDPISGHATLYWYRQILGQGPELLVQFQDESVVDDSQLPKDRFSAERLKGVDSTLKIQPAELGDSAMYLCASSFGHQETQYFGPGTRLLVL.

This sequence joins TRBV6-4 and TRBJ1-6; no clear D. This CDR3 spans 14 amino acids. Germline V gene lookup returns CDR1 MRHNA and CDR2 SNTAGT. V was shortened by 2 bases and J by 9 bases, with 11 bases between the two germline ends. CDR3 DNA: TGTGCCAGCAGTGACGGGATTCCGGGTTCACCCCTCCACTTT. Translated: CASSDGIPGSPLHF.

Notes on this clone: The sample holds other DNA sequences that translate to the same CDR3. V usage is TRBV6-5 and J usage is TRBJ1-1, with D tentatively TRBD1 (5 bases). Germline lookup yields CDR1 MNHEY and CDR2 SVGAGI. Trimming pared 6 bases from V and 3 bases from J, leaving 11 bases between. This CDR3 contains 13 residues. CDR3 sequence reads: CASRHRGDTEAFF. The DNA of the CDR3 is TGTGCCAGCAGGCACCGAGGGGACACTGAAGCTTTCTTT.

This clone showed up just once. The rearrangement links TRBV11-2 to TRBJ2-1; D is ambiguous. CDR1 SGHAT and CDR2 FQNNGV come from the germline V gene. The ends were cut back, 3 bases at V and 8 bases at J, with 11 bases in the middle. This CDR3 spans 13 amino acids. DNA of the CDR3: TGTGCCAGCAGCTTGATGGGCAATTATGAGCAGTTCTTC. It is translated as CASSLMGNYEQFF.

The chain has TRBV4-1 and TRBJ1-6, with 7 bases lining up with TRBD1. Germline V gene data show CDR1 as MGHRA and CDR2 as YSYEKL. V dropped 3 bases and J dropped 3; count of bases not matched to a gene: 5. This CDR3 is built from 16 residues. The CDR3 reads CASSQGQGVYNSPLHF. The CDR3 coding sequence is TGCGCCAGCAGCCAGGGGCAGGGGGTCTATAATTCACCCCTCCACTTT.

Here the CDR3 reads CATSRDFPSGTGELFF. CDR3 in DNA: TGTGCCACCAGCAGAGATTTTCCCTCTGGAACCGGGGAGCTGTTTTTT. The V and J genes are TRBV15 and TRBJ2-2; no clear D. Trimming cost V 0 bases and J 5 bases, with 13 bases left between them. The germline V gene has CDR1 LNHNV and CDR2 YYDKDF (reference sequence). This CDR3 comprises 16 residues.

This clone was seen just once. The chain links TRBV6-4 to TRBJ1-5; TRBD1 is a possible D gene (6 bases). This CDR3 has 13 amino acids. Germline loops: CDR1 MRHNA, CDR2 SNTAGT. Trimming stripped 8 bases from V and 4 bases from J, with 12 bases between. The CDR3 coding sequence is TGTGCCAGCGGGGGCTGGAGGAATCAGCCCCAGCATTTT. Protein sequence: CASGGWRNQPQHF.

This clone appeared once. The chain employs TRBV5-1 and TRBJ1-3, with D hard to call. Germline V gene lookup returns CDR1 SGHRS and CDR2 YFSETQ. This CDR3 contains 14 residues. Deletions cut 1 base from V and 0 bases from J, with 5 bases between. CDR3 protein: CASSLQDSGNTIYF. CDR3 nucleotides: TGCGCCAGCAGCTTGCAGGACTCTGGAAACACCATATATTTT.

In this sample, this clone turned up a few times. The chain carries TRBV6-5 and TRBJ2-5; 8 bases are a match to TRBD1. The CDR3 has 13 residues. Germline trimming cut 6 bases from V and 5 bases from J; bases unmatched to any gene: 5. Germline V gene lookup returns CDR1 MNHEY and CDR2 SVGAGI. The CDR3 nucleotides are TGTGCCAGCAGGGCAGGGGGCTGGGAGACCCAGTACTTC. Its translation: CASRAGGWETQYF.

V gene TRBV5-1 combines with J gene TRBJ1-6; TRBD1 is a possible D gene (5 bases). Germline V gene sequence: CDR1 SGHRS, CDR2 YFSETQ. CDR3 length: 15 amino acids. Trimming stripped 2 bases from V and 9 bases from J, with 15 bases between. For the CDR3, the DNA is TGCGCCAGCAGCTTAGACAGCCGGGTCTCTTCACCCCTCCACTTT. This encodes CASSLDSRVSSPLHF.

V usage is TRBV7-3 and J usage is TRBJ2-2; D may be TRBD2 (5 bases). The CDR3 sequence is 17 residues long. Per the germline V gene, CDR1 is SGHTA and CDR2 is FQGTGA. Deletions cut 4 bases from V and 3 bases from J, with 18 bases between. The CDR3 spells CASSYRAGGGYTGELFF. DNA for the CDR3: TGTGCCAGCAGCTACCGGGCAGGAGGAGGTTACACCGGGGAGCTGTTTTTT.

The J gene is TRBJ2-5, the V gene TRBV10-3, with 8 bases lining up with TRBD1. The V gene end was trimmed by 5 bases and the J gene end by 2 bases; junction bases not matched to a gene: 7. CDR3 length equals 15 residues. The germline gives CDR1 ENHRY, CDR2 SYGVKD. CDR3 in DNA: TGTGCCATCAGTAACGGACAGGGACAGCAAGAGACCCAGTACTTC. Translating it yields CAISNGQGQQETQYF.

The genes are TRBV5-1 and TRBJ1-1, with D tentatively TRBD1 (5 bases). V shed 2 bases and J shed 1 base, with 9 bases lying between them. CDR1 is SGHRS and CDR2 is YFSETQ in the germline V gene. This CDR3 spans 14 amino acids. The CDR3 protein is CASSFGGANTEAFF. DNA of the CDR3: TGCGCCAGCAGCTTCGGAGGGGCGAACACTGAAGCTTTCTTT.

The chain combines TRBV5-6 with TRBJ2-3, with D possibly matching TRBD2 (6 bases). Per germline, CDR1 SGHDT and CDR2 YYEEEE. Trimming stripped 0 bases from V and 2 bases from J, with 22 bases between. This CDR3 comprises 19 residues. The CDR3 reads CASSLAGAGGGTYTDTQYF. DNA for the CDR3: TGTGCCAGCAGCTTGGCCGGGGCTGGTGGAGGGACCTACACAGATACGCAGTATTTT.

The chain joins TRBV28 to TRBJ1-3; D is unresolved. The CDR3 has 12 residues. In germline, CDR1 is MDHEN, CDR2 SYDVKM. V was trimmed by 5 bases and J by 5 bases, leaving 7 bases between them. CDR3 loop: CASSPVRNTIYF. The CDR3 bases are TGTGCCAGCAGTCCGGTCAGAAACACCATATATTTT.

The rearrangement links TRBV9 to TRBJ1-6; D not resolved. Germline CDR1 SGDLS, CDR2 YYNGEE. Trimming cost V 3 bases and J 7 bases, with 20 bases left between them. CDR3 size: 17 residues. The CDR3 region has the DNA TGTGCCAGCAGCGCTGAGGGTCGGGAGGGTCCCAATTCACCCCTCCACTTT. Its translation is CASSAEGREGPNSPLHF.

V gene TRBV10-1 combines with J gene TRBJ1-3; D is unresolved. Germline CDR1 is WNHNN and CDR2 is SYGVQD (reference sequence). V was shortened by 6 bases and J by 0 bases, with 12 bases between the two germline ends. This CDR3 region has 15 residues. As DNA, the CDR3 is TGCGCCAGCAGCGAGCCGGGCTTCTCTGGAAACACCATATATTTT. Protein: CASSEPGFSGNTIYF.